The 26 T cell receptor beta chains below were found in one sample sequenced in a study of blood T cell repertoires in COVID-19. Sequencing was performed with immunoSEQ multiplex PCR; in TCRdb, only in-frame clones are kept and a portion is missing. The table has approximately 240,000 clones, 84% seen once; the top ten hold 5.1%. The sequencing input was peripheral blood. The receptors were gathered from a woman aged 55-70 years who had recovered from COVID-19.

The CDR3 is CASSASGTLSTDTQYF. The CDR3 DNA reads TGTGCCAGCAGCGCTAGCGGAACCCTTAGCACAGATACGCAGTATTTT. The rearrangement uses TRBV9 and TRBJ2-3; 7 nucleotides line up with TRBD2. Germline-derived CDR1 and CDR2 are SGDLS and YYNGEE. V was clipped by 3 bases and J by 0 bases; unmatched bases: 7. This CDR3 is 16 amino acids long.

The chain links TRBV19 to TRBJ2-7, with a weak D call TRBD2 (5 bases). Germline CDR1 is LNHDA and CDR2 is SQIVND (reference sequence). V shed 1 base and J shed 4 bases, with 14 bases lying between them. The CDR3 is made up of 15 amino acids. CDR3 sequence (DNA): TGTGCCAGTAGTATAGTATCCGGAAGGGAGTACGAGCAGTACTTC. It is translated as CASSIVSGREYEQYF.

V usage is TRBV7-2 and J usage is TRBJ2-7; D is perhaps TRBD1 (5 bases). V lost 1 base to trimming and J lost 1 base, with 11 bases between them. Germline loops: CDR1 SGHTA, CDR2 FQGNSA. The CDR3 has 15 amino acids. The CDR3: CASSLGGRSSYEQYF. The CDR3 DNA follows: TGTGCCAGCAGCTTAGGGGGCAGAAGTTCCTACGAGCAGTACTTC.

The rearrangement links TRBV19 to TRBJ1-6; perhaps TRBD1 as D (6 bases). Germline-derived CDR1 and CDR2 are LNHDA and SQIVND (reference sequence). The length of the CDR3 is 14 residues. The V gene lost 0 bases and the J gene lost 10 bases, with 10 bases spanning the gap. The CDR3 sequence is CASSIEGARSPLHF. The CDR3 bases are TGTGCCAGTAGTATAGAGGGGGCACGGTCACCCCTCCACTTT.

This clone was seen a few times. The rearrangement links TRBV4-2 to TRBJ2-5, with TRBD2 as a possible D gene (7 bases). V lost 1 base, J lost 0 bases, and 9 bases lay in between. There are 15 residues in the CDR3. Germline CDR1 reads LGHNA; CDR2 reads YNFKEQ. The CDR3 loop is CASSQGGGNQETQYF. CDR3 coding DNA: TGTGCCAGCAGCCAAGGGGGGGGCAACCAAGAGACCCAGTACTTC.

The CDR3 coding sequence is TGTGCCAGTAGTGTGCAAGGGACAGGGGGTCACTACGAGCAGTACTTC. This encodes CASSVQGTGGHYEQYF. The rearrangement joins TRBV19 to TRBJ2-7, with TRBD1 matching 11 bases. The V gene end was trimmed by 5 bases and the J gene end by 3 bases; junction bases not matched to a gene: 9. From germline, CDR1 is LNHDA and CDR2 SQIVND (reference sequence). The CDR3 is 16 amino acids.

The V and J genes are TRBV28 and TRBJ1-1; tentative D call: TRBD1 (5 bases). V gave up 5 bases and J gave up 1 base, with 14 bases separating them. In germline, CDR1 is MDHEN, CDR2 SYDVKM. The CDR3 is made up of 15 amino acids. The chain's CDR3 is CASSLRAWSNTEAFF. DNA for the CDR3: TGTGCCAGCAGTCTCAGGGCTTGGTCGAACACTGAAGCTTTCTTT. The entire variable domain, with the rest obtained from reference TRBV28 and TRBJ1-1, is as follows: DVKVTQSSRYLVKRTGEKVFLECVQDMDHENMFWYRQDPGLGLRLIYFSYDVKMKEKGDIPEGYSVSREKKERFSLILESASTNQTSMYLCASSLRAWSNTEAFFGQGTRLTVV.

The chain has TRBV3-1 (or the pseudogene TRBV3-2) and TRBJ2-5; TRBD2 aligns across 10 bases. The CDR3 extends over 16 amino acids. V lost 6 bases and J lost 5; bases outside the gene matches: 12. CDR1 LGHDT and CDR2 YNNKEL come from the germline V gene (reference sequence). The CDR3 loop is CASSPALAGGAETQYF. CDR3 bases: TGTGCCAGCAGTCCCGCGTTAGCGGGGGGCGCGGAGACCCAGTACTTC.

The V gene is TRBV9, the J gene TRBJ1-2; maybe TRBD1 (5 bases). V was pared by 5 bases and J by 5 bases, with 19 bases between. The CDR3 totals 15 residues. CDR1 and CDR2 (germline): SGDLS, YYNGEE. The CDR3, as DNA: TGTGCCAGCAGAAGCGGGGCAGCCGGTTTTTATGGCTACACCTTC. As protein: CASRSGAAGFYGYTF.

A remark on this clone: Different DNA sequences within this sample yield the same CDR3. This rearrangement joins TRBV18 to TRBJ1-1; D is ambiguous. Germline V gene sequence: CDR1 KGHSH, CDR2 LQKENI. V was clipped by 0 bases and J by 1 base, with 6 bases between them. CDR3 length: 14 residues. The chain's CDR3 is CASSPPGRNTEAFF. The CDR3, as DNA: TGTGCCAGCTCACCACCGGGGAGGAACACTGAAGCTTTCTTT.

This chain joins TRBV30 and TRBJ1-2, with D hard to call. The CDR3 length is 12 residues. The V and J ends lost 4 bases and 2 bases respectively, with 8 bases between them. The germline CDR1 and CDR2 sequences are GTSNPN and SVGIG (reference sequence). In DNA form, the CDR3 reads TGTGCCTGGAACCCCGGGAACTATGGCTACACCTTC. It codes for CAWNPGNYGYTF.

This rearrangement joins TRBV28 to TRBJ1-2, with 8 bases identical to TRBD1. From germline, CDR1 is MDHEN and CDR2 SYDVKM. The CDR3 length is 14 residues. V trimming: 6 bases; J trimming: 2 bases; junction bases outside the gene matches: 5. The CDR3 here is CASSTGQANYGYTF. The CDR3, as DNA: TGTGCCAGCAGCACGGGACAGGCAAACTATGGCTACACCTTC.

The chain joins TRBV5-1 to TRBJ1-1; 7 positions match TRBD1. CDR3 length equals 16 residues. The trim removed 0 bases at V and 2 bases at J, leaving 7 bases unmatched. Germline V gene lookup returns CDR1 SGHRS and CDR2 YFSETQ. The CDR3 sequence is CASSLAAYRGNTEAFF. Written as DNA, the CDR3 is TGCGCCAGCAGCTTGGCCGCCTACAGGGGTAACACTGAAGCTTTCTTT. Using reference TRBV5-1 and TRBJ1-1 for the parts outside the CDR3, the full variable domain is KAGVTQTPRYLIKTRGQQVTLSCSPISGHRSVSWYQQTPGQGLQFLFEYFSETQRNKGNFPGRFSGRQFSNSRSEMNVSTLELGDSALYLCASSLAAYRGNTEAFFGQGTRLTVV.

The chain has TRBV9 and TRBJ1-1; D may be TRBD1 (6 bases). The CDR3 loop spans 14 amino acids. Germline V lookup: CDR1 SGDLS, CDR2 YYNGEE. V dropped 7 bases and J dropped 4 bases, with 17 bases sitting between them. The CDR3 sequence is CASRSGTTRTEAFF. The CDR3 coding sequence is TGTGCCAGCCGATCTGGGACAACTCGCACTGAAGCTTTCTTT.

This chain uses TRBV11-2 with TRBJ2-7; D not certain. The CDR3 has 14 amino acids. Germline assignment: CDR1 SGHAT and CDR2 FQNNGV. V was trimmed by 8 bases and J by 6 bases, leaving 20 bases between them. CDR3 amino acids: CASHSSGPPREQYF. Written as DNA, the CDR3 is TGTGCCAGCCACTCCTCGGGTCCCCCGCGCGAGCAGTACTTC.

This clone was seen a single time. The V and J genes are TRBV30 and TRBJ2-7, with 9 bases identical to TRBD1. There are 14 residues in the CDR3. Per germline, CDR1 GTSNPN and CDR2 SVGIG (reference sequence). The V segment lost 4 bases and the J segment 4 bases; nucleotides outside the gene matches: 8. In DNA, the CDR3 is TGTGCCTGGACCCCGGGACAGGGTTTGTACGAGCAGTACTTC. It translates to CAWTPGQGLYEQYF.

By share of the sample, this clone is medium-sized (0.01 to 0.1%). The chain joins TRBV7-8 to TRBJ1-5; tentative D call: TRBD1 (5 bases). Trimming pared 6 bases from V and 0 bases from J, leaving 15 bases between. CDR1 SGHVS and CDR2 FQNEAQ come from the germline V gene. The CDR3 loop spans 16 amino acids. CDR3 in DNA: TGTGCCAGCAGTTATACGGGGGGTTATAGCAATCAGCCCCAGCATTTT. This gives the protein CASSYTGGYSNQPQHF. Filled out from reference TRBV7-8 and TRBJ1-5, the complete variable domain reads GAGVSQSPRYKVAKRGQDVALRCDPISGHVSLFWYQQALGQGPEFLTYFQNEAQLDKSGLPSDRFFAERPEGSVSTLKIQRTQQEDSAVYLCASSYTGGYSNQPQHFGDGTRLSIL.

This clone has only one observation. The rearrangement joins TRBV6-1 to TRBJ2-3; 9 positions match TRBD2. Per the germline V gene, CDR1 is MNHNS and CDR2 is SASEGT. The CDR3 totals 15 residues. V shed 2 bases and J 8 bases; nucleotides not matched to a gene: 8. CDR3 sequence (DNA): TGTGCCAGCAGTGAACTAGCGGGGCCCCTCGGTACGCAGTATTTT. Translated: CASSELAGPLGTQYF.

The chain carries TRBV7-2 and TRBJ1-1; the D gene is possibly TRBD1 (5 bases). The germline V gene encodes CDR1 SGHTA and CDR2 FQGNSA. V lost 4 bases to trimming and J lost 1 base, with 7 bases between them. The CDR3 sequence is 13 residues long. The CDR3 DNA reads as TGTGCCAGCAGCTACGACAGGAACACTGAAGCTTTCTTT. It yields the protein CASSYDRNTEAFF.

The chain has TRBV6-5 and TRBJ1-2; D ambiguous. CDR3 length: 13 amino acids. Germline CDR1 is MNHEY and CDR2 is SVGAGI. Trimming cost V 4 bases and J 8 bases, with 14 bases left between them. CDR3 nucleotide sequence: TGTGCCAGCAGTTCCGCACCTTGGAGCGGCTACACCTTC. Amino acids: CASSSAPWSGYTF.

The chain couples TRBV19 to TRBJ2-1, with TRBD2 matching over 9 bases. Germline-derived CDR1 and CDR2 are LNHDA and SQIVND (reference sequence). The V gene end was trimmed by 3 bases and the J gene end by 8 bases; junction bases not matched to a gene: 8. The CDR3 is 15 amino acids. The CDR3 loop is CASSITAGGPYEQFF. The CDR3 DNA sequence: TGTGCCAGTAGTATTACGGCGGGGGGGCCCTATGAGCAGTTCTTC.

The chain carries TRBV19 and TRBJ2-6, with D perhaps matching TRBD1 (5 bases). The ends were cut back, 3 bases at V and 0 bases at J, with 12 bases in the middle. This CDR3 has 17 amino acids. The germline V gene has CDR1 LNHDA and CDR2 SQIVND (reference sequence). In DNA, the CDR3 is TGTGCCAGTAGTATGGATAGGGGCCGCTCTGGGGCCAACGTCCTGACTTTC. Translated, it gives CASSMDRGRSGANVLTF.

This clone was counted once. This chain connects TRBV3-1 (or the pseudogene TRBV3-2) to TRBJ1-1, with 9 bases matching TRBD1. Losses at the gene ends were 3 bases for V and 5 bases for J; bases not matched to a gene: 4. The V gene's germline CDR1 is LGHDT and CDR2 YNNKEL (reference sequence). The CDR3 contains 14 residues. CDR3 coding DNA: TGTGCCAGCAGCCACCGGGACAGGGTAACTGAAGCTTTCTTT. Encoded protein: CASSHRDRVTEAFF.

The gene calls are TRBV9 and TRBJ2-3; TRBD1 is a possible D gene (6 bases). Germline V gene sequence: CDR1 SGDLS, CDR2 YYNGEE. V lost 3 bases, J lost 4 bases, and 21 bases lay in between. The CDR3 length is 17 residues. CDR3 sequence (DNA): TGTGCCAGCAGCGCCCGGTCAGGCCAGGGGAACGCAGATACGCAGTATTTT. This codes for CASSARSGQGNADTQYF.

The V gene is TRBV19, the J gene TRBJ2-1, with a tentative D call TRBD1 (5 bases). Trimming stripped 3 bases from V and 2 bases from J, with 11 bases between. This CDR3 is built from 15 residues. Germline values: CDR1 LNHDA, CDR2 SQIVND (reference sequence). The CDR3, as DNA: TGTGCCAGTAGTATTAGGTCAGGGCCCTACAATGAGCAGTTCTTC. Its translation is CASSIRSGPYNEQFF.

The gene calls are TRBV18 and TRBJ1-2; no clear D. CDR3 length equals 12 residues. The V end was cut by 3 bases, the J end by 6 bases, with 8 bases between. The germline gives CDR1 KGHSH, CDR2 LQKENI. CDR3 amino acids: CASSPIQDGYTF. DNA of the CDR3: TGTGCCAGCTCACCGATCCAGGATGGCTACACCTTC.